This entry lists 16 T cell receptor beta chains sequenced from one sample in a study of T cell clonality in common variable immunodeficiency. TCRdb keeps only in-frame clones here, not all; method: immunoSEQ multiplex PCR. The sample contains 75,000 to 85,000 clones, none of them singletons. The sample comprised peripheral blood mononuclear cells. These receptors were taken from a person between 18 and 69 years old in good health.

This clone occurred many times. With the read ending 3 residues before the CDR3 end, the germline J gene is used to fill in that end. The V gene is TRBV29-1, the J gene TRBJ2-7; TRBD1 matches at 11 bases. Trimming took 6 bases from V and 4 from J; bases not matched to a gene: 11. Germline assignment: CDR1 SQVTM and CDR2 ANQGSEA. The length of the CDR3 is 15 residues. The CDR3 loop is CSVASGTGGLYEQYF. CDR3 DNA, as far as it was read: TGCAGCGTCGCCTCCGGGACAGGGGGGTTATACGAG.

This clone occurred a few times. Read coverage stops 3 residues before the CDR3 terminus; the germline J gene supplies the remainder. The chain couples TRBV6-2 or TRBV6-3 to TRBJ2-2; D is possibly TRBD1 (7 bases). Per germline, CDR1 MNHEY and CDR2 SVGEGT. This CDR3 spans 14 amino acids. Trimming left V 11 bases short and J 6 bases short, with 19 bases between. The CDR3 sequence: CAYKKEGAAGELFF. Incomplete CDR3 DNA: TGTGCCTATAAGAAGGAGGGGGCAGCCGGGGAG.

Many counts were recorded for this clone. The CDR3 end is not reached by the read, which stops 3 residues before it; the germline J gene fills it in. The J gene is TRBJ2-3, the V gene TRBV7-3, with 9 positions matching TRBD2. This CDR3 comprises 16 residues. Germline V CDR1 and CDR2: SGHTA, FQGTGA. The J segment lost 5 bases and the V segment lost 1 base, leaving 7 bases of the junction unmatched. The CDR3 loop reads CASSLSAGGPGDTQYF. CDR3 DNA, as far as it was read: TGTGCCAGCAGCTTAAGCGCGGGAGGGCCCGGAGATACG.

This clone was counted at least ten times. The CDR3 is cut off 3 residues early in the read; its end comes from the germline J gene. The chain carries TRBV9 and TRBJ2-1; the D gene is possibly TRBD2 (5 bases). V was pared by 3 bases and J by 7 bases, with 11 bases between. In germline, CDR1 is SGDLS, CDR2 YYNGEE. The CDR3 spans 13 residues. The CDR3 DNA, read in part, is TGTGCCAGCAGCGCACTAGTAAATAATGAG. It yields the protein CASSALVNNE. The whole CDR3 sequence reads CASSALVNNEQFF.

This clone was recorded many times. The CDR3 is cut off 3 residues early in the read; its end comes from the germline J gene. The chain carries TRBV20-1 and TRBJ2-1; unclear D gene. Trimming took off 3 bases at V and 0 bases at J, with 12 bases between the two ends. Per germline, CDR1 DFQATT and CDR2 SNEGSKA (reference sequence). This CDR3 spans 15 amino acids. CDR3 DNA, as far as it was read: TGCAGTGCTAGGTACCCCTTCAGCTCCTACAATGAG. Its translation is CSARYPFSSYNE. In full, the CDR3 reads CSARYPFSSYNEQFF.

This clone was picked up many times. The CDR3 end lies 3 residues beyond the end of the read and is filled in from the germline J gene. The chain couples TRBV20-1 to TRBJ2-1; maybe TRBD2 (6 bases). Germline V gene data show CDR1 as DFQATT and CDR2 as SNEGSKA (reference sequence). There are 13 residues in the CDR3. Trimming cost V 4 bases and J 2 bases, with 9 bases left between them. The sequenced part of the CDR3 DNA is TGCAGTGCTAAGGCGGGAACCTACAATGAG. Amino acid sequence: CSAKAGTYNE. The complete CDR3 protein is CSAKAGTYNEQFF.

This clone came up many times. The sequence runs out 3 residues before the end of the CDR3; the remainder is reconstructed from the germline J gene. J is TRBJ1-2 and V is TRBV4-1; weak D call: TRBD1 (6 bases). CDR1 MGHRA and CDR2 YSYEKL come from the germline V gene. This CDR3 is 14 amino acids long. Trimming pared 1 base from V and 4 bases from J, leaving 10 bases between. CDR3 region: CASSQGTGTYGYTF. The sequenced CDR3 bases are TGCGCCAGCAGCCAAGGAACAGGGACCTATGGC.

This clone was observed a few times. A much more abundant neighbour one base away suggests this may be a read error. Coverage ceases 3 residues before the CDR3 finishes, and the germline J gene fills in the end. The genes are TRBV19 and TRBJ2-7; 13 positions agree with TRBD2. Germline V gives CDR1 LNHDA, CDR2 SQIVND (reference sequence). The trim removed 6 bases at V and 5 bases at J, leaving 16 bases unmatched. The CDR3 loop spans 18 amino acids. Partial CDR3 DNA: TGTGCCAGTAGCCCTACCTCCGGGACTAGCGGGGTCCTCCACGAG. This encodes CASSPTSGTSGVLHE. The full CDR3 protein is CASSPTSGTSGVLHEQYF.

This clone occurred many times. The read stops 3 residues short of the end of the CDR3; the missing end is completed from the germline J gene. V gene TRBV19 combines with J gene TRBJ2-1, with a weak D call TRBD1 (6 bases). The CDR3 runs to 16 residues. V shed 3 bases and J shed 0 bases, with 12 bases lying between them. CDR1 is LNHDA and CDR2 is SQIVND in the germline V gene (reference sequence). The sequenced part of the CDR3 DNA is TGTGCCAGTAGTATCGGACAGAGTCTCTCCTACAATGAG. It encodes CASSIGQSLSYNE. The entire CDR3 is CASSIGQSLSYNEQFF.

This clone has a count of ten or more. The CDR3 end lies 3 residues beyond the end of the read and is filled in from the germline J gene. The V gene is TRBV20-1, the J gene TRBJ1-1, with D possibly matching TRBD1 (5 bases). The germline V gene has CDR1 DFQATT and CDR2 SNEGSKA (reference sequence). The CDR3 loop spans 11 amino acids. The CDR3 here is CSAKDGTRAFF. The sequenced CDR3 bases are TGCAGTGCTAAGGACGGGACTAGA.

This clone was observed at least ten times. The read finishes 3 residues shy of the CDR3 end, and the germline J gene is used to complete it. The chain employs TRBV12-3 or TRBV12-4 and TRBJ2-7; 12 bases align to TRBD1. The CDR3 is 18 amino acids. V gave up 2 bases and J gave up 5 bases; unmatched junction bases: 13. CDR3: CASSLWDRGLSLPHEQYF. The covered CDR3 bases are TGTGCCAGCAGTTTATGGGACAGGGGGCTCTCTCTCCCCCACGAG.

This clone was detected many times. The CDR3 end falls 3 residues outside the read, so it is completed with the germline J gene. The chain links TRBV11-2 to TRBJ2-7; a weak D match, TRBD1 (6 bases). CDR3 length: 15 residues. The V end was cut by 5 bases, the J end by 5 bases, with 19 bases between. CDR1 and CDR2 from the germline V gene are SGHAT and FQNNGV. The CDR3 reads CASSPSGTLNHEQYF. The CDR3 bases that were read are TGTGCCAGCAGCCCGTCCGGGACACTTAACCACGAG.

At least ten counts were recorded for this clone. With the read ending 3 residues before the CDR3 end, the germline J gene is used to fill in that end. The chain couples TRBV7-2 to TRBJ1-1; D not resolved. Germline V gives CDR1 SGHTA, CDR2 FQGNSA. The CDR3 has 13 amino acids. CDR3 DNA, as far as it was read: TGTGCCAGCAGCCATTCCCAAGGCCGCGAA. This codes for CASSHSQGRE. The whole CDR3 is CASSHSQGREAFF.

This clone was seen at least ten times. The CDR3 is cut off 3 residues early in the read; its end comes from the germline J gene. The chain couples TRBV30 to TRBJ2-1; D may be TRBD2 (7 bases). This CDR3 spans 14 amino acids. Germline loops: CDR1 GTSNPN, CDR2 SVGIG (reference sequence). V shed 5 bases and J shed 6 bases, with 17 bases lying between them. CDR3 bases read: TGTGCCTGGGGAGGGGGGGGCTACGGCAATGAG. Its protein is CAWGGGGYGNE. The complete CDR3 protein is CAWGGGGYGNEQFF.

The table lists this clone with many counts. The observed sequence ends 3 residues before the CDR3 terminus, with the missing tail filled in from the germline J gene. The chain carries TRBV6-2 or TRBV6-3 and TRBJ2-7; D remains unclear. The V end lost 7 bases, the J end lost 0 bases, and 13 bases lay between the germline ends. CDR1 and CDR2 from the germline V gene are MNHEY and SVGEGT. This CDR3 has 14 amino acids. The part of the CDR3 DNA that was read is TGTGCCAGCACGTATGACTCATCCTCCTACGAG. Amino acids: CASTYDSSSYE. The full CDR3 is CASTYDSSSYEQYF.

This clone was counted many times. The read ends 3 residues shy of where the CDR3 ends; the end is completed using the germline J gene. The chain joins TRBV19 to TRBJ2-3; 7 positions agree with TRBD1. There are 14 residues in the CDR3. Germline trimming cut 7 bases from V and 5 bases from J; bases unmatched to any gene: 9. The germline CDR1 and CDR2 sequences are LNHDA and SQIVND (reference sequence). The sequenced CDR3 bases are TGTGCCAGTAATCGAGAGGCAGGGGGAGATACG. Encoded protein: CASNREAGGDT. The CDR3 in its entirety is CASNREAGGDTQYF.